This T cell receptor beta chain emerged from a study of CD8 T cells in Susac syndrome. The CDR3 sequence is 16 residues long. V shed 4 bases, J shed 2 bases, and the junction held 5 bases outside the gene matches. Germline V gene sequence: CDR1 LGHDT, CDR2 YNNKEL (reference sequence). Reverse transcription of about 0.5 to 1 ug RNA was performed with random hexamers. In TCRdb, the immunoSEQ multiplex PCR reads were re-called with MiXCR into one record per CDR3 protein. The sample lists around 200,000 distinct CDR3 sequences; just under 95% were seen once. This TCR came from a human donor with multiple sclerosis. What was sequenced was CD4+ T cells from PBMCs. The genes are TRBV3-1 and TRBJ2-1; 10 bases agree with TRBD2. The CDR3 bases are TGTGCCAGCAGCCTCGGACTAGCGGTGACCTACAATGAGCAGTTCTTC. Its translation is CASSLGLAVTYNEQFF.